The clone carrying this T cell receptor beta chain has a count of ten or more. As yet, its antigen is unknown. The data belong to a study of regulatory T cells in long-lasting Graves disease. The time point is: newly diagnosed GD, antithyroid drugs for less than 3 months. Scientists built the TCR library using RNA that was extracted from PBMCs. Study-level points and caveats: Results may be inaccurate due to the small sample size.

CDR3 length: 14 residues. Looked up from germline, CDR1 is SGHKS and CDR2 is YYEKEE (reference sequence). For TCR beta, libraries came from iRepertoire HTBI primers and Arm-PCR of CDR3 regions. TCRdb reprocessed the multiplex PCR reads via MiXCR and lists one record per CDR3 protein. The sample comprises roughly 420,000 distinct CDR3 sequences, approximately 14% of which are singletons, and approximately 15% rests with the top ten. These data were likewise used in another study, on T cells in Graves' hyperthyroidism and ophthalmopathy. Turning to that study: Carried out on the TCR CDR3, a first-round RT-PCR used the HTBI primer set. Blood also held most thyroid clonotypes expanded beyond 0.001.

The receptor comes from a woman aged 45-59 years with Graves disease. The chain uses TRBV5-5 and TRBJ2-3, with 9 bases lining up with TRBD1. The DNA matches TRBJ1-1 better at its end, which makes the J call doubtful. The sequencing used peripheral blood mononuclear cells (PBMCs), collected at new diagnosis, from a patient treated with antithyroid drugs. CDR3 residues: CASSITGTGSTAFF. DNA for the CDR3: TGTGCCAGCAGCATAACCGGGACAGGGTCAACGGCTTTCTTT.